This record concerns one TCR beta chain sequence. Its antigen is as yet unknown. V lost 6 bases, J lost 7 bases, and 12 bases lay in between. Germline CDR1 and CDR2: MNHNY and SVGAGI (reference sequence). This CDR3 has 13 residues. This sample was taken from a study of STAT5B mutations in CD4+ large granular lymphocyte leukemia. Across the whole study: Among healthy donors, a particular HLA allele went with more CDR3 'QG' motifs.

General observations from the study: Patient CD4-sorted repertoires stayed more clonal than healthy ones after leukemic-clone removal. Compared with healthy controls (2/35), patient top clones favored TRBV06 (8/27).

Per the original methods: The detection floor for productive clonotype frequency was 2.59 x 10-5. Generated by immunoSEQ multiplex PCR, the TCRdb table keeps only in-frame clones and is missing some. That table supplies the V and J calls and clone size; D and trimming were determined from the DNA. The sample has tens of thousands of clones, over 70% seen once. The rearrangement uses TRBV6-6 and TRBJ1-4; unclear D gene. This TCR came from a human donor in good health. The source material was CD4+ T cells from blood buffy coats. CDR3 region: CASSRRRSEKLFF. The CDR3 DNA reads TGTGCCAGCAGCAGGAGGAGGAGTGAAAAACTGTTTTTT.